This T cell receptor beta chain derives from a study of blood T cell repertoires in COVID-19. Data came from immunoSEQ multiplex PCR; TCRdb stores just in-frame clones and leaves some out. The table has 200,000 to 300,000 clones, about 90% seen once. CDR1 is SGHDN and CDR2 is FVKESK in the germline V gene. This CDR3 spans 16 amino acids. Trimming removed 2 bases from V and 0 bases from J, with 12 bases in between. It was during active infection that Seattle patients were enrolled and then longitudinally followed. Sequenced: peripheral blood. The J gene is TRBJ2-3, the V gene TRBV14, with a weak D call TRBD2 (5 bases). The sequence was obtained from a man aged 30 to 39 with COVID-19, enrolled during active disease. CDR3 in DNA: TGTGCCAGCAGCCAAAAGAGGCGGGCCAGCACAGATACGCAGTATTTT. Translation gives CASSQKRRASTDTQYF.